Listed below are T cell receptor beta chains from one sample, sequenced in a study of T cells in Graves' hyperthyroidism and ophthalmopathy. TCRdb analysed the multiplex PCR reads with MiXCR anew, one entry per CDR3 protein. Among around 300,000 distinct CDR3 sequences listed, 12% to 15% were seen once. The sequenced sample consisted of blood. The source of these receptors is a middle-aged woman with Graves' ophthalmopathy. CDR3s include the opening cysteine and the closing phenylalanine or tryptophan. The order of the fields is D gene, clone size, V gene, J gene, CDR3 DNA, CDR3 protein. The D gene is left open where the match is weak. The size entry is marked missing in some rows and otherwise reads once, few, many or a size class.

d_gene: -
abundance: many
v_gene: TRBV20-1
j_gene: TRBJ2-7
CDR3nt: TGCAGTGCTAGATCTATGGGCAGGGTAGGTGAGCAGTACTTC
CDR3aa: CSARSMGRVGEQYF

d_gene: TRBD1
abundance: -
v_gene: TRBV19
j_gene: TRBJ2-3
CDR3nt: TGTGCCAGTAGTCTACTGACAACCCAACCGGGACAGGGTCCGAGAGGTACGCAGTATTTT
CDR3aa: CASSLLTTQPGQGPRGTQYF

d_gene: -
abundance: -
v_gene: TRBV20-1
j_gene: TRBJ2-7
CDR3nt: TGCAGTGCTTGGAACAGGGACTCCTACGAGCAGTACTTC
CDR3aa: CSAWNRDSYEQYF

d_gene: -
abundance: many
v_gene: TRBV30
j_gene: TRBJ2-7
CDR3nt: TGTGCCTGGAGTTCCGGGGTCTGGGAGCAGTACTTC
CDR3aa: CAWSSGVWEQYF

d_gene: -
abundance: -
v_gene: TRBV5-1
j_gene: TRBJ2-7
CDR3nt: TGCGCCAGCAGCTTGGGGGGGGCGTTATTCTACGAGCAGTACTTC
CDR3aa: CASSLGGALFYEQYF

d_gene: -
abundance: many
v_gene: TRBV27
j_gene: TRBJ1-6
CDR3nt: TGTGCCAGCAGTTTAACAGGCGATTCACCCCTCCACTTT
CDR3aa: CASSLTGDSPLHF

d_gene: -
abundance: -
v_gene: TRBV29-1
j_gene: TRBJ2-4
CDR3nt: TGCGGCTCCCTAGGACCAGGGAACATTCAGTACTTC
CDR3aa: CGSLGPGNIQYF

d_gene: TRBD1
abundance: few
v_gene: TRBV29-1
j_gene: TRBJ2-7
CDR3nt: TGCAGCGTCAGGACAGGGGCCTACGAGCAGTACTTC
CDR3aa: CSVRTGAYEQYF

d_gene: -
abundance: few
v_gene: TRBV18
j_gene: TRBJ2-7
CDR3nt: TGTGCCAGCTCACCACGAGTCGGATTGGACGAGCAGTACTTC
CDR3aa: CASSPRVGLDEQYF

d_gene: -
abundance: many
v_gene: TRBV12-3/TRBV12-4
j_gene: TRBJ1-2
CDR3nt: TGTGCCAGCAGTACACGGCGCCAGGACTATGGCTACACCTTC
CDR3aa: CASSTRRQDYGYTF

d_gene: -
abundance: -
v_gene: TRBV30
j_gene: TRBJ1-6
CDR3nt: TGTGCCTGGGGGAATTCACCCCTCCACTTT
CDR3aa: CAWGNSPLHF